These 19 T cell receptor beta chains share one sample of origin, sequenced in a study of control samples from healthy donors and cancer patients. Libraries were prepared by immunoSEQ multiplex PCR; TCRdb keeps only in-frame clonotypes and omits some of them. The sample has around 130,000 clones, about 88% seen once. The material sequenced was blood. The receptors derive from a man between 50 and 59 years old in good health.

The chain is built from TRBV3-1 (or the pseudogene TRBV3-2) and TRBJ2-4, with D perhaps TRBD2 (7 bases). This CDR3 spans 12 amino acids. V lost 7 bases, J lost 11 bases, and 15 bases lay in between. The germline V gene encodes CDR1 LGHDT and CDR2 YNNKEL (reference sequence). CDR3 DNA sequence: TGTGCCAGCACAGGGGCGGGGGCGGTTCAGTACTTC. Its protein is CASTGAGAVQYF.

V usage is TRBV7-9 and J usage is TRBJ2-7; 11 positions agree with TRBD1. Germline values: CDR1 SEHNR, CDR2 FQNEAQ (reference sequence). This CDR3 spans 15 amino acids. V shed 3 bases and J 4 bases; nucleotides not matched to a gene: 5. The CDR3 region has the DNA TGTGCCAGCAGCTTGGGACAGGGGGTAGTGTACGAGCAGTACTTC. It is translated as CASSLGQGVVYEQYF.

This clone came up a few times. The chain carries TRBV27 and TRBJ1-2, with D possibly matching TRBD1 (5 bases). In germline, CDR1 is MNHEY, CDR2 SMNVEV (reference sequence). The V end was cut by 4 bases, the J end by 6 bases, with 15 bases between. The CDR3 covers 14 residues. Written as DNA, the CDR3 is TGTGCCAGCAGTTCCCTAGGGGCGGGAAATGGCTACACCTTC. Translating gives CASSSLGAGNGYTF.

V is TRBV6-4 and J is TRBJ2-7; TRBD1 agrees at 7 bases. This CDR3 has 17 amino acids. CDR1 is MRHNA, CDR2 SNTAGT, per germline. Trimming removed 1 base from V and 1 base from J; junction bases left unmatched: 10. The CDR3 bases are TGTGCCAGCAGTGACTTGGGACGGGACAGTCGTTCCTACGAGCAGTACTTC. This sequence encodes CASSDLGRDSRSYEQYF.

This chain links TRBV7-9 with TRBJ2-1, with D maybe TRBD2 (5 bases). The germline gives CDR1 SEHNR, CDR2 FQNEAQ (reference sequence). V gave up 6 bases and J gave up 8 bases, with 17 bases separating them. This CDR3 contains 14 residues. The CDR3 DNA is TGTGCCAGCAGTCTAGCCCTCGAGGCGCATGAGCAGTTCTTC. It codes for CASSLALEAHEQFF.

This clone was seen a handful of times. This specimen includes other DNA sequences encoding the same CDR3. The chain links TRBV28 to TRBJ1-2; possibly TRBD1 for D (6 bases). The CDR3 loop spans 12 amino acids. Germline loops: CDR1 MDHEN, CDR2 SYDVKM. V was cut by 5 bases and J by 5 bases, with 9 bases left in between. CDR3 amino acids: CASSLGGYGYTF. The CDR3 DNA sequence: TGTGCCAGCAGTCTAGGGGGGTATGGCTACACCTTC.

The rearrangement uses TRBV19 and TRBJ1-4; no clear D. The V gene's germline CDR1 is LNHDA and CDR2 SQIVND (reference sequence). The V end was cut by 5 bases, the J end by 8 bases, with 12 bases between. CDR3 length equals 13 residues. The CDR3 is CASSGSSREKLFF. The CDR3, as DNA: TGTGCCAGTAGTGGGTCGAGCAGAGAAAAACTGTTTTTT.

The chain uses TRBV6-5 and TRBJ1-2, with 11 bases that match TRBD1. V was pared by 6 bases and J by 3 bases, with 6 bases of the junction left unmatched. In germline, CDR1 is MNHEY, CDR2 SVGAGI. This CDR3 is built from 15 residues. CDR3 coding DNA: TGTGCCAGCAGAAGCGGGGGACAGGGGGACTATGGCTACACCTTC. This codes for CASRSGGQGDYGYTF.

The chain carries TRBV2 and TRBJ2-3; D gene ambiguous. The germline gives CDR1 SNHLY, CDR2 FYNNEI. V was pared by 4 bases and J by 6 bases, with 11 bases between. CDR3 length: 13 amino acids. CDR3 coding DNA: TGTGCCAGCAGTGGTGGGGTAAGCGATACGCAGTATTTT. Amino acid sequence: CASSGGVSDTQYF.

The rearrangement links TRBV28 to TRBJ2-7; the D is unclear. The ends were cut back, 2 bases at V and 3 bases at J, with 5 bases in the middle. Germline lookup yields CDR1 MDHEN and CDR2 SYDVKM. The CDR3 covers 12 residues. CDR3 amino acids: CASSLSFYEQYF. Here the CDR3 DNA reads TGTGCCAGCAGTTTAAGCTTCTACGAGCAGTACTTC.

Worth noting for this clone: Germline is not matched at one junction end, which may reflect a read error. V gene TRBV30 combines with J gene TRBJ2-5, with 9 bases aligning to TRBD2. The germline V gene has CDR1 GTSNPN and CDR2 SVGIG (reference sequence). This CDR3 has 16 residues. CDR3 loop: CAWSVRTAGGQVTQYF. The CDR3 nucleotides read TGTGCCTGGAGTGTACGTACGGCGGGGGGGCAAGTGACCCAGTACTTC.

V gene TRBV5-1 combines with J gene TRBJ1-6; D remains ambiguous. Per the germline V gene, CDR1 is SGHRS and CDR2 is YFSETQ. V was clipped by 4 bases and J by 3 bases, with 11 bases between them. The CDR3 consists of 15 residues. CDR3 nucleotides: TGCGCCAGCAGCGAGGGAGGGTACTATAATTCACCCCTCCACTTT. Protein sequence: CASSEGGYYNSPLHF.

The chain has TRBV5-1 and TRBJ1-2; no definite D call. This CDR3 has 14 amino acids. V lost 4 bases, J lost 8 bases, and 18 bases lay in between. Germline CDR1 and CDR2: SGHRS and YFSETQ. CDR3 sequence reads: CASSPPGVSGGYTF. Written as DNA, the CDR3 is TGCGCCAGCAGCCCCCCAGGAGTCTCTGGGGGCTACACCTTC.

This clone came up once. This CDR3 is CASSPGGRRETQYF. The CDR3 nucleotides are TGTGCCAGCAGTCCGGGGGGGCGAAGAGAGACCCAGTACTTC. The chain combines TRBV28 with TRBJ2-5; TRBD2 agrees at 8 bases. V dropped 5 bases and J dropped 4; count of bases not matched to a gene: 6. The CDR3 covers 14 residues. Germline CDR1 reads MDHEN; CDR2 reads SYDVKM.

This chain links TRBV27 with TRBJ1-5; D uncertain. This CDR3 spans 17 amino acids. The V end was cut by 5 bases, the J end by 2 bases, with 19 bases between. The germline V gene encodes CDR1 MNHEY and CDR2 SMNVEV (reference sequence). The CDR3 region is CASSPTPGSGGNQPQHF. Written as DNA, the CDR3 is TGTGCCAGCAGTCCCACCCCGGGCTCTGGGGGCAATCAGCCCCAGCATTTT.

The chain is built from TRBV9 and TRBJ2-5; no clear D. The germline V gene encodes CDR1 SGDLS and CDR2 YYNGEE. The CDR3 covers 16 residues. Trimming took 0 bases from V and 8 from J, leaving 20 bases between them. CDR3 sequence: CASSVGVGDSRSTQYF. DNA of the CDR3: TGTGCCAGCAGCGTAGGGGTAGGAGACTCGAGGAGCACCCAGTACTTC.

The V gene is TRBV30, the J gene TRBJ2-6, with D hard to call. Germline assignment: CDR1 GTSNPN and CDR2 SVGIG (reference sequence). The CDR3 spans 16 residues. V shed 0 bases and J shed 0 bases, with 9 bases lying between them. CDR3 nucleotide sequence: TGTGCCTGGAGTGTCGGTGGTAGCTCTGGGGCCAACGTCCTGACTTTC. Residues: CAWSVGGSSGANVLTF.

This rearrangement joins TRBV12-3 or TRBV12-4 to TRBJ1-2, with a tentative D call TRBD1 (5 bases). This CDR3 has 12 amino acids. The germline V and J ends were trimmed by 0 bases and 7 bases, with 6 bases remaining between them. This chain's CDR3 is CASSLAGPGYTF. CDR3 coding DNA: TGTGCCAGCAGTTTAGCGGGGCCTGGCTACACCTTC.

The gene calls are TRBV28 and TRBJ1-4, with a weak D call TRBD1 (5 bases). V was shortened by 5 bases and J by 0 bases, with 10 bases between the two germline ends. Germline loops: CDR1 MDHEN, CDR2 SYDVKM. The CDR3 covers 15 residues. CDR3 loop: CASSPPTATNEKLFF. CDR3 sequence (DNA): TGTGCCAGCAGTCCTCCGACAGCAACTAATGAAAAACTGTTTTTT.